A selection of T cell receptor beta chains follows, all from one sample in a study of cytomegalovirus exposure and HLA in healthy donors. The protocol was immunoSEQ multiplex PCR, while the TCRdb copy is restricted to in-frame clones and leaves out a portion. There are about 130,000 clones in the sample; around nine tenths occur only once, and 1.4% to 1.5% lies in the top ten. Sequences were obtained from PBMCs. The receptors shown here come from a man in his thirties or forties in good health and CMV-seronegative. Each CDR3 is given with its conserved first and last residue. Fields, in order: CDR3 length, V gene, clone size, D gene, J gene, CDR3 DNA, CDR3 protein. A D gene is named only where the DNA matches it firmly. Some rows have no size entry. The others give once, few or many, or a class for an expanded clone.

len: 19; v_gene: TRBV18; abundance: NA; d_gene: TRBD2; j_gene: TRBJ2-2; CDR3nt: TGTGCCAGCTCACCACCCGGACTAGCGGGGTCCCCGGGCACCGGGGAGCTGTTTTTT; CDR3aa: CASSPPGLAGSPGTGELFF
len: 18; v_gene: TRBV14; abundance: NA; d_gene: NA; j_gene: TRBJ1-2; CDR3nt: TGTGCCAGCAGGCCCAACAGGGAAAGAGATGGTATGGTTGAGGTCTACACCTTC; CDR3aa: CASRPNRERDGMVEVYTF
len: 14; v_gene: TRBV10-3; abundance: few; d_gene: NA; j_gene: TRBJ2-5; CDR3nt: TGTGCCATCAGTGAATCCACTTCGCAAGAGACCCAGTACTTC; CDR3aa: CAISESTSQETQYF
len: 15; v_gene: TRBV9; abundance: NA; d_gene: TRBD2; j_gene: TRBJ2-3; CDR3nt: TGTGCCAGCAGCGAAGCCGGGACTAGCTTCGATACGCAGTATTTT; CDR3aa: CASSEAGTSFDTQYF
len: 13; v_gene: TRBV7-3; abundance: NA; d_gene: NA; j_gene: TRBJ1-1; CDR3nt: TGTGCCAGCAGATGGGAGAGTGGCACTGAAGCTTTCTTT; CDR3aa: CASRWESGTEAFF
len: 13; v_gene: TRBV18; abundance: few; d_gene: TRBD1; j_gene: TRBJ1-2; CDR3nt: TGTGCCAGCTCATCCCGGACAGGCGAGGGCTACACCTTC; CDR3aa: CASSSRTGEGYTF
len: 15; v_gene: TRBV19; abundance: NA; d_gene: TRBD2; j_gene: TRBJ2-7; CDR3nt: TGTGCCAGTAGTATTATCCTGGCGGGAGTAGACGAGCAGTACTTC; CDR3aa: CASSIILAGVDEQYF
len: 15; v_gene: TRBV6-1; abundance: few; d_gene: TRBD2; j_gene: TRBJ2-3; CDR3nt: TGTGCCAGCATCGGACTAGCGGGAGGGCCAGATACGCAGTATTTT; CDR3aa: CASIGLAGGPDTQYF
len: 14; v_gene: TRBV30; abundance: few; d_gene: NA; j_gene: TRBJ1-1; CDR3nt: TGTGCCTGGAGGAAGGACAGCGGGGACACTGAAGCTTTCTTT; CDR3aa: CAWRKDSGDTEAFF
len: 16; v_gene: TRBV18; abundance: NA; d_gene: TRBD2; j_gene: TRBJ2-3; CDR3nt: TGTGCCAGCTCACCACAGAGCGGGAGAGGCCCAGATACGCAGTATTTT; CDR3aa: CASSPQSGRGPDTQYF
len: 14; v_gene: TRBV28; abundance: NA; d_gene: NA; j_gene: TRBJ1-2; CDR3nt: TGTGCCAGCAGTTTACACGCCGGGAACTATGGCTACACCTTC; CDR3aa: CASSLHAGNYGYTF